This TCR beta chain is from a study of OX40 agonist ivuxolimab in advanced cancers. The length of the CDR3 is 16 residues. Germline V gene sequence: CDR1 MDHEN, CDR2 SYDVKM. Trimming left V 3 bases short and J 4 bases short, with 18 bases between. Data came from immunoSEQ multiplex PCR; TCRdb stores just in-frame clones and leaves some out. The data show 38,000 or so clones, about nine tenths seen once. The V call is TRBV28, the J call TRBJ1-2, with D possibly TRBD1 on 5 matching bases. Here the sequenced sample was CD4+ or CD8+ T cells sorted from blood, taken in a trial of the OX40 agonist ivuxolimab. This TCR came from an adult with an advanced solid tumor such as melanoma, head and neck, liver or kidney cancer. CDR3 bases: TGTGCCAGCAGTTTCCGGGTGGGGCAGGGCCGCTATGGCTACACCTTC. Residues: CASSFRVGQGRYGYTF.